These 12 T cell receptor beta chains were all obtained from the same sample, sequenced in a study of graft-versus-host responses after intestinal transplantation. Assay used: immunoSEQ multiplex PCR; TCRdb lists only in-frame clones, some missing. The profile shows 30,000 to 40,000 clones, around 94% of them singletons. Their antigens are not known. The sequencing here drew on unstimulated CD4+ T cells sorted from spleen or lymph node cells, taken before transplant. The receptors shown here come from a human donor who was the organ donor for an intestinal transplant.

The rearrangement links TRBV29-1 to TRBJ1-5, with D possibly being TRBD1 (6 bases). The CDR3 is 13 residues long. Germline values: CDR1 SQVTM, CDR2 ANQGSEA. Trimming took 3 bases from V and 6 from J, leaving 12 bases between them. This CDR3 is CSVDSGAGQPQHF. The DNA for the CDR3 is TGCAGCGTTGATTCAGGGGCCGGTCAGCCCCAGCATTTT.

The chain is built from TRBV29-1 and TRBJ1-2; a weak D match, TRBD1 (5 bases). In germline, CDR1 is SQVTM, CDR2 ANQGSEA. Trimming left V 0 bases short and J 4 bases short, with 18 bases between. This CDR3 is 16 amino acids long. In DNA, the CDR3 is TGCAGCGTTGAAGAGGGTGGGGCTTTCGGTGGCTATGGCTACACCTTC. Protein: CSVEEGGAFGGYGYTF.

The chain links TRBV11-3 to TRBJ2-3, with D uncertain. This CDR3 spans 13 amino acids. V was cut by 5 bases and J by 3 bases, with 9 bases left in between. Germline values: CDR1 SGHNT, CDR2 YENEEA. The CDR3 DNA is TGTGCCAGCAGCCCTGAAAATACAGATACGCAGTATTTT. This codes for CASSPENTDTQYF.

Concerning this clone itself: Other nucleotide sequences in the sample specify the same CDR3. This chain uses TRBV5-1 with TRBJ2-3, with a possible D match to TRBD1 (7 bases). The CDR3 runs 16 residues. The ends were cut back, 4 bases at V and 6 bases at J, with 21 bases in the middle. Germline V gene lookup returns CDR1 SGHRS and CDR2 YFSETQ. This chain's CDR3 is CASSTETGRRGDTQYF. CDR3 nucleotides: TGCGCCAGCAGCACCGAGACAGGGCGCCGGGGGGATACGCAGTATTTT.

The V call is TRBV4-3, the J call TRBJ1-2; the D gene is possibly TRBD1 (6 bases). Germline assignment: CDR1 LGHNA and CDR2 YSLEER. The CDR3 extends over 14 amino acids. Trimming stripped 3 bases from V and 5 bases from J, with 13 bases between. The CDR3 sequence is CASSQERQGYGYTF. The DNA for the CDR3 is TGCGCCAGCAGCCAGGAACGGCAGGGGTATGGCTACACCTTC.

The rearrangement uses TRBV30 and TRBJ2-1; 8 nucleotides match TRBD2. V lost 2 bases, J lost 7 bases, and 1 base stayed unmatched. Germline V gene lookup returns CDR1 GTSNPN and CDR2 SVGIG (reference sequence). CDR3 size: 12 residues. The DNA of the CDR3 is TGTGCCTGGAGTCCTAGCGGGAATGAGCAGTTCTTC. Amino acids: CAWSPSGNEQFF.

The chain recombines TRBV19 with TRBJ1-1, with 8 bases identical to TRBD1. J was trimmed by 8 bases and V by 3 bases; bases with no gene match: 5. Germline V gene data show CDR1 as LNHDA and CDR2 as SQIVND (reference sequence). The length of the CDR3 is 13 residues. As DNA, the CDR3 is TGTGCCAGTAGTATGAGGACAGGGAAAGAAGCTTTCTTT. It specifies CASSMRTGKEAFF.

The rearrangement uses TRBV6-1 and TRBJ1-2, with unresolved D. V lost 3 bases and J 0 bases, leaving 8 bases between the germline ends. This CDR3 contains 14 residues. Per germline, CDR1 MNHNS and CDR2 SASEGT. CDR3 nucleotides: TGTGCCAGCAGTGAGCCCGGGACTAACTATGGCTACACCTTC. It is translated as CASSEPGTNYGYTF.

This chain uses TRBV11-3 with TRBJ1-1; D gene ambiguous. V was pared by 0 bases and J by 5 bases, with 7 bases between. Germline lookup yields CDR1 SGHNT and CDR2 YENEEA. This CDR3 spans 13 amino acids. CDR3 in DNA: TGTGCCAGCAGCTTAGAGGAGGGAACTGAAGCTTTCTTT. This translates into CASSLEEGTEAFF.

Details on this clone: The sample has other DNA sequences that encode this CDR3 too. The J gene is TRBJ1-2, the V gene TRBV6-6; D remains ambiguous. Germline CDR1 reads MNHNY; CDR2 reads SVGAGI (reference sequence). V dropped 2 bases and J dropped 0 bases, with 7 bases sitting between them. This CDR3 is 14 amino acids long. The CDR3 sequence: CASSYPGANYGYTF. The CDR3 region has the DNA TGTGCCAGCAGTTACCCCGGGGCTAACTATGGCTACACCTTC.

The chain is built from TRBV30 and TRBJ1-2; maybe TRBD1 (5 bases). CDR1 and CDR2 (germline): GTSNPN, SVGIG (reference sequence). With 0 bases removed from V and 8 bases from J, the gap between germline ends came to 13 bases. This CDR3 region has 13 residues. The CDR3 spells CAWSVSLGEGYTF. In DNA form, the CDR3 reads TGTGCCTGGAGTGTATCCCTAGGGGAAGGCTACACCTTC. The full variable domain, its missing parts supplied by reference TRBV30 and TRBJ1-2, is SQTIHQWPATLVQPVGSPLSLECTVEGTSNPNLYWYRQAAGRGLQLLFYSVGIGQISSEVPQNLSASRPQDRQFILSSKKLLLSDSGFYLCAWSVSLGEGYTFGSGTRLTVV.

CDR3: CASSRLAGGLYEQYF. The CDR3 DNA follows: TGTGCCAGCAGTCGACTAGCGGGGGGGCTTTACGAGCAGTACTTC. This sequence joins TRBV6-1 and TRBJ2-7, with 14 bases aligning to TRBD2. CDR3 length: 15 amino acids. With V trimmed by 5 bases and J by 4 bases, 4 bases remained unmatched. Per the germline V gene, CDR1 is MNHNS and CDR2 is SASEGT.